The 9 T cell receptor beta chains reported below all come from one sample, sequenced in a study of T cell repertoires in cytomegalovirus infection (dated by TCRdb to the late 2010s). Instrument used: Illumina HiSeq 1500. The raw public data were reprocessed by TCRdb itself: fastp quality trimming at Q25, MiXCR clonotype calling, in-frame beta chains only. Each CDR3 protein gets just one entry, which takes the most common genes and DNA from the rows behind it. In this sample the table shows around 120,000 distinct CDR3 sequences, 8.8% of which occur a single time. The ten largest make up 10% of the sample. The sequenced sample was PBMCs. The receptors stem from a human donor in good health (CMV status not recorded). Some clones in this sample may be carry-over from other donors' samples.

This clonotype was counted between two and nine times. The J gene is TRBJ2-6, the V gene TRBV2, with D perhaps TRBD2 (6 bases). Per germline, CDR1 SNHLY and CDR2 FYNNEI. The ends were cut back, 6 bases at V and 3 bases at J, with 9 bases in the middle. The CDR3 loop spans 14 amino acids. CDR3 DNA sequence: TGTGCCAGCAGACTAGCTCTTGGGGCCAACGTCCTGACTTTC. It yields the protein CASRLALGANVLTF. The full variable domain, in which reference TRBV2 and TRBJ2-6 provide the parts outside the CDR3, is EPEVTQTPSHQVTQMGQEVILRCVPISNHLYFYWYRQILGQKVEFLVSFYNNEISEKSEIFDDQFSVERPDGSNFTLKIRSTKLEDSAMYFCASRLALGANVLTFGAGSRLTVL.

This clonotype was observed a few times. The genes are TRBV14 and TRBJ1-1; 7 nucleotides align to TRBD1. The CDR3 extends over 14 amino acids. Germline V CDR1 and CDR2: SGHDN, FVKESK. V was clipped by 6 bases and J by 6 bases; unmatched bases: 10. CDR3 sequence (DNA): TGTGCCAGCAGGAGATACGGGACAGCCGCTGAAGCTTTCTTT. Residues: CASRRYGTAAEAFF. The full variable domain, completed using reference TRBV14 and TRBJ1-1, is EAGVTQFPSHSVIEKGQTVTLRCDPISGHDNLYWYRRVMGKEIKFLLHFVKESKQDESGMPNNRFLAERTGGTYSTLKVQPAELEDSGVYFCASRRYGTAAEAFFGQGTRLTVV.

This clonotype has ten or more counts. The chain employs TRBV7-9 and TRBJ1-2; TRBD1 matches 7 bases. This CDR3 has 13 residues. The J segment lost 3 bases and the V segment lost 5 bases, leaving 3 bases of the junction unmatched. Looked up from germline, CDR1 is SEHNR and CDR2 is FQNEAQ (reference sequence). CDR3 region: CASSPQGYYGYTF. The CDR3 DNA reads TGTGCCAGCAGCCCACAGGGGTACTATGGCTACACCTTC.

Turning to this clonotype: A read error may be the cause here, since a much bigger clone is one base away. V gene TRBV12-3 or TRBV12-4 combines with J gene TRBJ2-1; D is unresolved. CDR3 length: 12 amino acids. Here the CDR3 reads CASRYHTSEQIF. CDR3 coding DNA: TGTGCCAGCAGATATCATACTTCAGAGCAGATCTTC.

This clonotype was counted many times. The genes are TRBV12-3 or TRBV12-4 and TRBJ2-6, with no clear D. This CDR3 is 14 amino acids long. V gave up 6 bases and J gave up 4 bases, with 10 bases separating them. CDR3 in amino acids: CASRNLGGANVLTF. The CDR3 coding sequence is TGTGCCAGCAGGAACCTCGGGGGGGCCAACGTCCTGACTTTC.

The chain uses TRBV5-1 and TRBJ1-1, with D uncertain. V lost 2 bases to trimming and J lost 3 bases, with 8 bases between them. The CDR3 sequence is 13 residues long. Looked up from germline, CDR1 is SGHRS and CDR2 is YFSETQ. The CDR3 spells CASSFAGYTEAFF. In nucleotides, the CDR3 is TGCGCCAGCAGCTTCGCGGGGTACACTGAAGCTTTCTTT.

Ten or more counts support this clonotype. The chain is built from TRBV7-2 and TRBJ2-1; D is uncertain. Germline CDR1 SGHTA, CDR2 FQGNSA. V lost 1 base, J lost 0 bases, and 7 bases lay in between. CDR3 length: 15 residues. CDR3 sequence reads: CASSLGVSSYNEQFF. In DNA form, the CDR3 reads TGTGCCAGCAGCTTAGGCGTTAGCTCCTACAATGAGCAGTTCTTC.

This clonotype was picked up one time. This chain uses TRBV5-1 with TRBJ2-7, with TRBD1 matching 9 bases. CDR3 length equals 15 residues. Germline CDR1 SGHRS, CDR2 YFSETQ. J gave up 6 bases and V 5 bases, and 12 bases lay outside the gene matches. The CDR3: CASRLPGTGSSEQYF. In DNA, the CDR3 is TGCGCCAGCAGGTTACCCGGGACAGGGTCAAGCGAGCAGTACTTC.

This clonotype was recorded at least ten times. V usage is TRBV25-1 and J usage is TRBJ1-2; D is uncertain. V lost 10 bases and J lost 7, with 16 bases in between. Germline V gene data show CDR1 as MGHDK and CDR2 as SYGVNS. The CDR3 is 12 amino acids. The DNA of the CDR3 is TGTGCCACCTTAGAGGGTACGGGTGGCTACACCTTC. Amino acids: CATLEGTGGYTF.